Below, 29 T cell receptor beta chains from the same sample are listed, as sequenced in a study of Ad26.COV2.S vaccination and SARS-CoV-2 variants. Profiled with immunoSEQ multiplex PCR; TCRdb holds only in-frame clones, not every one. The data contain hundreds of thousands of clones, 70% to 90% of them singletons. As for treatment: approximately 18 received Ad26.COV2.S at low or high dose, single or two shots; about 5 received placebo; per-sample allocation not given. Sampling was performed 63 days after the first vaccine or placebo injection. The starting material was peripheral blood, obtained in a trial of Ad26.COV2.S vaccine versus placebo. Every receptor here comes from a person aged 18-60 years who received the Ad26.COV2.S COVID-19 vaccine or a placebo.

With respect to this clone: This specimen includes other DNA sequences encoding the same CDR3. V and J are TRBV5-1 and TRBJ2-7, with D possibly being TRBD1 (5 bases). The CDR3 runs 15 residues. Germline V gene lookup returns CDR1 SGHRS and CDR2 YFSETQ. V was pared by 0 bases and J by 0 bases, with 10 bases between. CDR3 bases: TGCGCCAGCAGCTTGGGGGGCCTTAGCTCCTACGAGCAGTACTTC. It translates to CASSLGGLSSYEQYF.

The chain has TRBV19 and TRBJ2-5, with 11 bases lining up with TRBD2. In germline, CDR1 is LNHDA, CDR2 SQIVND (reference sequence). The CDR3 is 14 amino acids. The V and J ends lost 4 bases and 7 bases, in that order; junction bases with no gene match: 5. The CDR3 loop is CASSTSGRIGTQYF. In DNA, the CDR3 is TGTGCCAGTAGTACTAGCGGGAGGATAGGGACCCAGTACTTC.

This clone was counted once. This chain joins TRBV10-3 and TRBJ1-5, with D perhaps matching TRBD1 (6 bases). This CDR3 region has 14 residues. V was clipped by 3 bases and J by 6 bases, with 12 bases between them. Per germline, CDR1 ENHRY and CDR2 SYGVKD. The CDR3 DNA follows: TGTGCCATCAGTGACGTCTGGGGGGCTCAGCCCCAGCATTTT. It encodes CAISDVWGAQPQHF.

J is TRBJ1-5 and V is TRBV19; D might be TRBD1 (5 bases). V lost 5 bases and J 2 bases, leaving 13 bases between the germline ends. This CDR3 spans 15 amino acids. CDR1 LNHDA and CDR2 SQIVND come from the germline V gene (reference sequence). The CDR3 protein is CASSPEGRRNQPQHF. The CDR3 DNA reads as TGTGCCAGTAGTCCCGAGGGGCGGCGCAATCAGCCCCAGCATTTT.

The chain has TRBV2 and TRBJ2-6; no reliable D call. V lost 3 bases to trimming and J lost 0 bases, with 6 bases between them. The germline gives CDR1 SNHLY, CDR2 FYNNEI. The CDR3 runs 15 residues. CDR3 sequence: CASSEAASGANVLTF. CDR3 DNA sequence: TGTGCCAGCAGTGAGGCGGCCTCTGGGGCCAACGTCCTGACTTTC.

The chain links TRBV24-1 to TRBJ2-5; 11 bases match TRBD2. In germline, CDR1 is KGHDR, CDR2 SFDVKD. Trimming at V came to 5 bases and at J to 2 bases, leaving 0 bases not matched to a gene. The length of the CDR3 is 14 residues. CDR3 in amino acids: CATSGLAGQETQYF. As DNA, the CDR3 is TGTGCCACCAGTGGACTAGCGGGACAAGAGACCCAGTACTTC.

V gene TRBV15 combines with J gene TRBJ1-1; D is unclear. This CDR3 is 16 amino acids long. The germline V gene has CDR1 LNHNV and CDR2 YYDKDF (reference sequence). The V end was cut by 0 bases, the J end by 0 bases, with 11 bases between. CDR3 sequence: CATSRDRQTLNTEAFF. CDR3 DNA: TGTGCCACCAGCAGAGATCGGCAGACATTGAACACTGAAGCTTTCTTT.

A note on this clone: Different DNA sequences within this sample yield the same CDR3. The chain combines TRBV4-2 with TRBJ2-3, with a tentative D call TRBD2 (7 bases). V dropped 3 bases and J dropped 0 bases, with 10 bases sitting between them. Germline V gives CDR1 LGHNA, CDR2 YNFKEQ. The CDR3 has 15 amino acids. CDR3 amino acids: CASSQRGGSTDTQYF. CDR3 sequence (DNA): TGTGCCAGCAGCCAGAGGGGGGGAAGCACAGATACGCAGTATTTT.

The chain couples TRBV7-9 to TRBJ1-5; TRBD1 might be the D (6 bases). Germline V lookup: CDR1 SEHNR, CDR2 FQNEAQ (reference sequence). V was shortened by 1 base and J by 0 bases, with 10 bases between the two germline ends. This CDR3 has 16 residues. The CDR3 DNA follows: TGTGCCAGCAGCTTAGTGGGGGGCCTTAGCAATCAGCCCCAGCATTTT. It encodes CASSLVGGLSNQPQHF.

CDR3 protein: CASSIMWTVRGGEAFF. The CDR3 region has the DNA TGTGCCAGTAGTATAATGTGGACAGTAAGAGGGGGAGAAGCTTTCTTT. The V and J genes are TRBV19 and TRBJ1-1, with a weak D call TRBD1 (6 bases). The CDR3 is 16 amino acids. The V and J ends lost 2 bases and 8 bases respectively, with 21 bases between them. The germline CDR1 and CDR2 sequences are LNHDA and SQIVND (reference sequence). Looking up the rest from reference TRBV19 and TRBJ1-1 gives the full variable domain: DGGITQSPKYLFRKEGQNVTLSCEQNLNHDAMYWYRQDPGQGLRLIYYSQIVNDFQKGDIAEGYSVSREKKESFPLTVTSAQKNPTAFYLCASSIMWTVRGGEAFFGQGTRLTVV.

The V and J genes are TRBV18 and TRBJ2-3; D is unclear. Trimming shortened V by 1 base and J by 2 bases, and 10 bases separated the two germline ends. The CDR3 runs 15 residues. CDR1 KGHSH and CDR2 LQKENI come from the germline V gene. The CDR3 region has the DNA TGTGCCAGCTCACCACGTGGGGTAGCCACAGATACGCAGTATTTT. It codes for CASSPRGVATDTQYF.

This clone has just one count. The rearrangement links TRBV7-9 to TRBJ1-2; 10 positions agree with TRBD1. Germline-derived CDR1 and CDR2 are SEHNR and FQNEAQ (reference sequence). V was pared by 5 bases and J by 4 bases, with 7 bases of the junction left unmatched. The CDR3 totals 15 residues. CDR3 residues: CASSDVTGGGYGYTF. The DNA of the CDR3 is TGTGCCAGCAGCGACGTGACAGGGGGCGGCTATGGCTACACCTTC.

This clone was counted a single time. The chain is built from TRBV3-1 (or the pseudogene TRBV3-2) and TRBJ1-2; D is undetermined. The CDR3 extends over 14 amino acids. Per germline, CDR1 LGHDT and CDR2 YNNKEL (reference sequence). V dropped 0 bases and J dropped 5 bases, with 10 bases sitting between them. The CDR3: CASSQDLAAYGYTF. The DNA for the CDR3 is TGTGCCAGCAGCCAAGATTTGGCAGCTTATGGCTACACCTTC.

The chain has TRBV23-1 and TRBJ1-6; D is undetermined. TRBV23-1 is assigned to the ORF class and has an uncertain function. V was shortened by 2 bases and J by 8 bases, with 10 bases between the two germline ends. CDR3 size: 14 residues. The CDR3 DNA is TGCGCCAGCAGTCAACCCGTTATGTATTCACCCCTCCACTTT. This encodes CASSQPVMYSPLHF.

The V and J genes are TRBV5-5 and TRBJ1-6; TRBD1 matches at 10 bases. The germline gives CDR1 SGHKS, CDR2 YYEKEE (reference sequence). After removal of 0 bases from V and 8 bases from J, the junction contained 8 bases not matched to a gene. The CDR3 runs to 17 residues. CDR3 bases: TGTGCCAGCAGCTTGGGTGCAATGACAGGGGGCTATTCACCCCTCCACTTT. Its translation is CASSLGAMTGGYSPLHF.

The chain has TRBV19 and TRBJ2-2; 10 bases are a match to TRBD2. The CDR3 has 17 amino acids. Trimming at V came to 3 bases and at J to 1 base, leaving 5 bases not matched to a gene. The germline V gene encodes CDR1 LNHDA and CDR2 SQIVND (reference sequence). The CDR3: CASSILTSGWNTGELFF. The CDR3 DNA follows: TGTGCCAGTAGTATCTTGACTAGCGGGTGGAACACCGGGGAGCTGTTTTTT.

This clone occurred once. CDR3 sequence reads: CASSPGTGWNTEAFF. CDR3 bases: TGCGCCAGCAGCCCTGGGACAGGGTGGAACACTGAAGCTTTCTTT. This chain joins TRBV5-1 and TRBJ1-1, with 9 bases aligning to TRBD1. Trimming took 4 bases from V and 1 from J; bases not matched to a gene: 5. CDR1 is SGHRS and CDR2 is YFSETQ in the germline V gene. This CDR3 region has 15 residues.

The chain couples TRBV10-3 to TRBJ2-1; 11 nucleotides align to TRBD2. The germline V gene encodes CDR1 ENHRY and CDR2 SYGVKD. V shed 6 bases and J 7 bases; nucleotides not matched to a gene: 5. CDR3 size: 14 residues. CDR3 region: CAIRNSGGANEQFF. The CDR3 nucleotides are TGTGCCATCAGAAATAGCGGGGGGGCTAATGAGCAGTTCTTC.

The rearrangement uses TRBV7-9 and TRBJ2-1, with D unclear. The CDR3 runs to 11 residues. Germline CDR1 SEHNR, CDR2 FQNEAQ (reference sequence). V lost 1 base to trimming and J lost 12 bases, with 7 bases between them. Here the CDR3 DNA reads TGTGCCAGCAGCTTAGGGCCTCGGCAGTTCTTC. Amino acid sequence: CASSLGPRQFF.

The chain carries TRBV3-1 (or the pseudogene TRBV3-2) and TRBJ2-1; unclear D gene. This CDR3 comprises 13 residues. V was cut by 5 bases and J by 10 bases, with 15 bases left in between. CDR1 and CDR2 (germline): LGHDT, YNNKEL (reference sequence). This CDR3 is CASSFPGRREQFF. CDR3 bases: TGTGCCAGCAGCTTCCCCGGCCGACGGGAGCAGTTCTTC.

About this clone: The identical CDR3 is also encoded by other nucleotide sequences in the sample. V usage is TRBV10-3 and J usage is TRBJ2-2, with 9 nucleotides matching TRBD1. Germline CDR1 reads ENHRY; CDR2 reads SYGVKD. The junction had 5 bases not matched to a gene; V was cut back by 6 bases and J by 3 bases. CDR3 size: 15 residues. The CDR3 is CAIRPGQGDTGELFF. For the CDR3, the DNA is TGTGCCATCAGGCCGGGACAGGGAGACACCGGGGAGCTGTTTTTT.

The rearrangement joins TRBV5-1 to TRBJ2-1; 10 bases are a match to TRBD1. V gave up 2 bases and J gave up 7 bases; unmatched junction bases: 9. The CDR3 has 16 amino acids. The germline CDR1 and CDR2 sequences are SGHRS and YFSETQ. The DNA of the CDR3 is TGCGCCAGCAGCTTTTTCGCCGGGACAGGGGATAATGAGCAGTTCTTC. It yields the protein CASSFFAGTGDNEQFF.

The rearrangement joins TRBV7-9 to TRBJ1-1, with TRBD1 matching over 7 bases. The germline V gene encodes CDR1 SEHNR and CDR2 FQNEAQ (reference sequence). The CDR3 length is 14 residues. The J segment lost 5 bases and the V segment lost 5 bases, leaving 8 bases of the junction unmatched. The CDR3 loop reads CASSLGTAQTEAFF. The CDR3 coding sequence is TGTGCCAGCAGCCTCGGGACAGCCCAGACTGAAGCTTTCTTT.

V gene TRBV7-2 combines with J gene TRBJ1-6; TRBD1 aligns across 7 bases. The V segment lost 4 bases and the J segment 7 bases; nucleotides outside the gene matches: 10. Germline V gives CDR1 SGHTA, CDR2 FQGNSA. The CDR3 sequence is 16 residues long. Here the CDR3 reads CASSSSGTVQNSPLHF. CDR3 bases: TGTGCCAGCAGCTCCTCCGGGACAGTGCAGAATTCACCCCTCCACTTT.

The chain uses TRBV9 and TRBJ2-3; no definite D call. This CDR3 spans 12 amino acids. Germline CDR1 and CDR2: SGDLS and YYNGEE. Trimming cost V 10 bases and J 6 bases, with 15 bases left between them. The CDR3 here is CASAPQHDTQYF. The CDR3 region has the DNA TGTGCCTCAGCGCCGCAACATGATACGCAGTATTTT.

The V gene is TRBV4-2, the J gene TRBJ1-1; no clear D gene. Germline-derived CDR1 and CDR2 are LGHNA and YNFKEQ. V was clipped by 2 bases and J by 5 bases, with 15 bases between them. The CDR3 totals 15 residues. CDR3 protein: CASSQPGPRETEAFF. In DNA form, the CDR3 reads TGTGCCAGCAGCCAACCCGGGCCTAGAGAAACTGAAGCTTTCTTT.

V gene TRBV15 combines with J gene TRBJ1-4; TRBD1 is a possible D gene (6 bases). The CDR3 is 16 amino acids. Trimming removed 0 bases at V and 8 bases at J, with 16 bases between. Germline V gene sequence: CDR1 LNHNV, CDR2 YYDKDF (reference sequence). CDR3 protein: CATSRDNGGAREKLFF. Here the CDR3 DNA reads TGTGCCACCAGCAGAGATAATGGGGGGGCAAGAGAAAAACTGTTTTTT.

This clone appeared many times. Written as DNA, the CDR3 is TGTGCCAGCAGTGACGGTCAGGGCCTCGGGGAGCTGTTTTTT. This codes for CASSDGQGLGELFF. The chain combines TRBV6-4 with TRBJ2-2, with D tentatively TRBD1 (5 bases). CDR3 size: 14 residues. Germline V gives CDR1 MRHNA, CDR2 SNTAGT. Between the trimmed V and J ends, which lost 2 bases and 7 bases, there was a span of 11 bases.

This chain links TRBV29-1 with TRBJ2-5; D remains unclear. Germline V gene sequence: CDR1 SQVTM, CDR2 ANQGSEA. The CDR3 has 12 amino acids. Trimming removed 4 bases from V and 2 bases from J, with 8 bases in between. The CDR3, as DNA: TGCAGCGTTGTACAGAATCAAGAGACCCAGTACTTC. It translates to CSVVQNQETQYF.